These 16 T cell receptor beta chains were all obtained from the same sample, sequenced in a study of Ad26.COV2.S vaccination and SARS-CoV-2 variants. Indicated treatment: roughly 18 received Ad26.COV2.S at low or high dose, single or two shots; 5 received placebo; per-sample allocation not given. The samples were gathered on day 63 after the first injection of vaccine or placebo. This table comes from immunoSEQ multiplex PCR, and its TCRdb copy is limited to in-frame clones, with some not included. The table includes about 400,000 clones, 89% detected once. The material sequenced was peripheral blood, taken in a trial of Ad26.COV2.S vaccine versus placebo. The source of these receptors is a person between 18 and 65 years old who received the Ad26.COV2.S COVID-19 vaccine or a placebo.

The genes are TRBV13 and TRBJ1-1, with D possibly matching TRBD1 (5 bases). This CDR3 has 17 residues. Germline V lookup: CDR1 PRHDT, CDR2 FYEKMQ (reference sequence). Trimming pared 2 bases from V and 2 bases from J, leaving 18 bases between. The CDR3 loop reads CASSLQSTAPINTEAFF. The CDR3 DNA reads as TGTGCCAGCAGCTTACAGTCGACAGCGCCGATAAACACTGAAGCTTTCTTT.

This clone appeared a single time. The chain recombines TRBV7-3 with TRBJ2-1; D is unresolved. The germline CDR1 and CDR2 sequences are SGHTA and FQGTGA. V was cut by 1 base and J by 3 bases, with 16 bases left in between. CDR3 length equals 17 residues. The CDR3 region is CASSLNPGRSGYNEQFF. The CDR3 DNA follows: TGTGCCAGCAGCTTAAATCCGGGCAGGTCTGGCTACAATGAGCAGTTCTTC.

CDR3 residues: CASSTTSGKTQYF. The CDR3 DNA reads as TGTGCCAGCAGCACGACTAGCGGGAAGACCCAGTACTTC. The V call is TRBV6-5, the J call TRBJ2-5; 11 bases are shared with TRBD2. The germline CDR1 and CDR2 sequences are MNHEY and SVGAGI. CDR3 length equals 13 residues. J lost 6 bases, V lost 6 bases, and 3 bases had no gene match.

In its sample, this clone was seen once. The J gene is TRBJ2-4, the V gene TRBV7-2; D is possibly TRBD1 (5 bases). The germline V and J ends were trimmed by 2 bases and 7 bases, with 12 bases remaining between them. CDR1 and CDR2 from the germline V gene are SGHTA and FQGNSA. The CDR3 length is 14 residues. This CDR3 is CASSLRFQGNIQYF. The CDR3 region has the DNA TGTGCCAGCAGCTTAAGGTTTCAGGGCAACATTCAGTACTTC.

The V call is TRBV10-3, the J call TRBJ2-5; no reliable D call. Germline V gene sequence: CDR1 ENHRY, CDR2 SYGVKD. V was cut by 2 bases and J by 1 base, with 5 bases left in between. The CDR3 runs to 13 residues. The CDR3 spells CAISERVQETQYF. The CDR3 DNA reads TGTGCCATCAGTGAGCGGGTCCAAGAGACCCAGTACTTC.

This sequence joins TRBV6-5 and TRBJ1-2; 11 positions match TRBD1. CDR1 and CDR2 (germline): MNHEY, SVGAGI. This CDR3 is built from 14 residues. J was trimmed by 5 bases and V by 8 bases; bases with no gene match: 7. Here the CDR3 DNA reads TGTGCCAGCCACCGGGACAGGGGGGCGTATGGCTACACCTTC. This translates into CASHRDRGAYGYTF.

This clone appeared a few times. The rearrangement links TRBV6-2 or TRBV6-3 to TRBJ2-3, with D perhaps TRBD1 (12 bases). The CDR3 totals 20 residues. Trimming cost V 5 bases and J 4 bases, with 31 bases left between them. CDR1 is MNHEY and CDR2 is SVGEGT in the germline V gene. CDR3 residues: CASSPRDRGRLAGGADTQYF. For the CDR3, the DNA is TGTGCCAGCAGTCCCCGGGACAGGGGGCGCTTAGCGGGAGGGGCAGATACGCAGTATTTT.

The V and J genes are TRBV18 and TRBJ2-7, with 13 bases identical to TRBD2. This CDR3 contains 16 residues. J gave up 3 bases and V 3 bases, and 5 bases lay outside the gene matches. The germline V gene has CDR1 KGHSH and CDR2 LQKENI. The CDR3 here is CASSPGTSGTYYEQYF. The CDR3 DNA follows: TGTGCCAGCTCACCGGGGACTAGCGGGACCTACTACGAGCAGTACTTC. Looking up the rest from reference TRBV18 and TRBJ2-7 gives the full variable domain: NAGVMQNPRHLVRRRGQEARLRCSPMKGHSHVYWYRQLPEEGLKFMVYLQKENIIDESGMPKERFSAEFPKEGPSILRIQQVVRGDSAAYFCASSPGTSGTYYEQYFGPGTRLTVT.

The chain uses TRBV12-2 and TRBJ2-5; TRBD2 is the table's D call and was not checked against the DNA. TRBV12-2 is a listed pseudogene. The length of the CDR3 is 15 residues. This CDR3 is CASRRRGRARETQYF. CDR3 coding DNA: TGTGCAAGTCGCCGAAGGGGGAGGGCCCGAGAGACCCAGTACTTC.

The genes are TRBV7-2 and TRBJ2-3; 7 nucleotides agree with TRBD2. Germline lookup yields CDR1 SGHTA and CDR2 FQGNSA. After removal of 5 bases from V and 2 bases from J, the junction contained 4 bases not matched to a gene. This CDR3 has 14 amino acids. Written as DNA, the CDR3 is TGTGCCAGCAGCCGGGGACTACCCACAGATACGCAGTATTTT. Amino acids: CASSRGLPTDTQYF.

V gene TRBV11-3 combines with J gene TRBJ2-5; tentatively, D is TRBD2 (5 bases). CDR1 SGHNT and CDR2 YENEEA come from the germline V gene. The CDR3 sequence is 20 residues long. V lost 0 bases, J lost 2 bases, and 25 bases lay in between. The CDR3 region is CASSLDDWGLREKDQETQYF. CDR3 nucleotide sequence: TGTGCCAGCAGCTTAGACGATTGGGGTTTACGGGAAAAGGATCAAGAGACCCAGTACTTC.

This clone was counted a single time. The V gene is TRBV6-6, the J gene TRBJ2-3; 7 nucleotides agree with TRBD2. The CDR3 extends over 14 amino acids. The germline CDR1 and CDR2 sequences are MNHNY and SVGAGI (reference sequence). V lost 4 bases to trimming and J lost 4 bases; unmatched junction nucleotides: 5. CDR3 nucleotides: TGTGCCAGCAGTTTGGGGAGGGCAGCAGATACGCAGTATTTT. Its protein is CASSLGRAADTQYF.

This clone has only one observation. This chain links TRBV4-2 with TRBJ1-1; D ambiguous. Germline V gene lookup returns CDR1 LGHNA and CDR2 YNFKEQ. The CDR3 extends over 14 amino acids. Trimming left V 0 bases short and J 1 base short, with 6 bases between. The CDR3 loop is CASSQDGRNTEAFF. For the CDR3, the DNA is TGTGCCAGCAGCCAAGACGGGAGGAACACTGAAGCTTTCTTT.

The chain employs TRBV4-1 and TRBJ1-5; D not resolved. The germline CDR1 and CDR2 sequences are MGHRA and YSYEKL. The CDR3 length is 14 residues. Trimming shortened V by 4 bases and J by 0 bases, and 7 bases separated the two germline ends. CDR3 bases: TGCGCCAGCAGCCGTTTTTATAGCAATCAGCCCCAGCATTTT. Translated, it gives CASSRFYSNQPQHF.

J is TRBJ2-3 and V is TRBV6-5; 7 positions match TRBD1. The CDR3 sequence is 15 residues long. With V trimmed by 0 bases and J by 2 bases, 2 bases remained unmatched. Germline CDR1 and CDR2: MNHEY and SVGAGI. CDR3 nucleotides: TGTGCCAGCAGTTACTCGGGACAGTACACAGATACGCAGTATTTT. Residues: CASSYSGQYTDTQYF.

V is TRBV2 and J is TRBJ1-2; 9 bases line up with TRBD1. The CDR3 runs 14 residues. V shed 6 bases and J 7 bases; nucleotides not matched to a gene: 9. Looked up from germline, CDR1 is SNHLY and CDR2 is FYNNEI. For the CDR3, the DNA is TGTGCCAGCAGAGAGTACAGGGGGCGCGGTGGCTACACCTTC. Translation gives CASREYRGRGGYTF.